Below are 17 T cell receptor beta chains sequenced from a single sample in a study of tumor-infiltrating lymphocytes in primary liver carcinoma. Production of TCR beta cDNA used approximately 0.55 ug total RNA together with a constant-region primer. Investigators got TCR beta libraries out of three nested multiplex PCR rounds, done with slightly modified ARM-PCR. It was with TRBV1-TRBV30 forward primers and a C-beta reverse primer that the first two PCR rounds were run, at 10 to 11 cycles each. TCRdb used MiXCR to reprocess the multiplex PCR reads, holding one entry per CDR3 protein. The table lists almost 200,000 distinct CDR3 sequences, 65% of them singletons. RNA was extracted from whole blood without cell sorting, alongside germline DNA. Sequenced: peripheral blood. The receptors shown here come from a woman in her fifties or sixties with primary liver carcinoma and hepatitis B virus infection.

For this clonotype: A much larger clone is a single base away; this may be a read error. The V call is TRBV6-1, the J call TRBJ1-2; D uncertain. The length of the CDR3 is 14 residues. The germline V gene has CDR1 MNHNS and CDR2 SASEGT. The CDR3 sequence is CASSEATWNYGHTF. The CDR3 bases are TGTGCCAGCAGTGAAGCTACCTGGAACTATGGCCACACCTTC.

This clonotype has a count of ten or more. The chain has TRBV12-3 or TRBV12-4 and TRBJ2-7, with D possibly TRBD1 on 6 matching bases. This CDR3 comprises 13 residues. V lost 6 bases and J lost 4, with 13 bases in between. DNA of the CDR3: TGTGCCAGCAGCCGTGACAGGTGGTACGAGCAGTACTTC. Its protein product is CASSRDRWYEQYF.

This clonotype was counted once. Germline is not matched at one junction end, which may reflect a read error. V is TRBV12-3 or TRBV12-4 and J is TRBJ1-5; perhaps TRBD1 as D (5 bases). The CDR3 has 14 amino acids. CDR3 nucleotides: TGTGCCAGCAATTTAGGGCTGGGGGACCAGCCCCAGCATTTT. Protein sequence: CASNLGLGDQPQHF.

The sample holds one count of this clonotype. The gene calls are TRBV28 and TRBJ2-1; no clear D. Trimming removed 6 bases from V and 0 bases from J, with 12 bases in between. Germline V gene data show CDR1 as MDHEN and CDR2 as SYDVKM. The CDR3 runs to 15 residues. CDR3 bases: TGTGCCAGCAGCACAACGGGTGGCTCCTACAATGAGCAGTTCTTC. Translating it yields CASSTTGGSYNEQFF.

At least ten counts were recorded for this clonotype. This chain uses TRBV11-2 with TRBJ2-7; possible D gene TRBD2, 5 bases. Per the germline V gene, CDR1 is SGHAT and CDR2 is FQNNGV. CDR3 length: 14 residues. Trimming left V 1 base short and J 8 bases short, with 15 bases between. CDR3 DNA sequence: TGTGCCAGCAGCTTAGGTGGGCAAGGAGGCAAGCAGTACTTC. This codes for CASSLGGQGGKQYF.

In its sample, this clonotype was seen a few times. CDR3 coding DNA: TGCGCCAGCAGCTTATCACCCCAATCTAGGAACAATGAGCAGTTCTTC. Translating it yields CASSLSPQSRNNEQFF. The chain combines TRBV5-1 with TRBJ2-1; D is unresolved. CDR3 length equals 16 residues. V lost 2 bases and J lost 5, with 17 bases in between. CDR1 SGHRS and CDR2 YFSETQ come from the germline V gene.

About this clonotype: This may be a read error: a much more frequent sequence differs by one nucleotide. The chain is built from TRBV6-5 and TRBJ2-1; TRBD2 matches at 10 bases. Germline loops: CDR1 MNHEY, CDR2 SVGAGI. The V and J ends lost 2 bases and 8 bases, in that order; junction bases with no gene match: 9. This CDR3 contains 16 residues. CDR3 region: CASSYRSGRAHDEQFF. The CDR3 DNA reads as TGTGCCAGCAGTTACCGGAGCGGGAGGGCCCACGATGAGCAGTTCTTC.

As to this clonotype: This sequence may be a read error, since a much larger clone differs from it by one base. This CDR3 fails to terminate in the conserved phenylalanine or tryptophan, so it likely reflects a read error. This chain connects TRBV14 to TRBJ1-6; D remains ambiguous. This CDR3 has 16 amino acids. Germline CDR1 and CDR2: SGHDN and FVKESK. V lost 6 bases and J lost 10, with 22 bases in between. CDR3 sequence: CASRAGGTAVRSPLHL. The CDR3 DNA reads TGTGCCAGCAGGGCAGGAGGCACCGCCGTCCGGTCACCCCTCCACCTT.

This clonotype is labeled medium-sized. The chain recombines TRBV11-2 with TRBJ2-3; the D is unclear. Germline V gives CDR1 SGHAT, CDR2 FQNNGV. The CDR3 spans 15 residues. V lost 2 bases and J 3 bases, leaving 12 bases between the germline ends. The CDR3 is CASSLIPGATDTQYF. Here the CDR3 DNA reads TGTGCCAGCAGCTTAATACCCGGCGCTACAGATACGCAGTATTTT.

Notes on this clonotype: A read error may account for a junction end that differs from germline. The chain has TRBV6-6 and TRBJ2-3; D ambiguous. The DNA end is a closer match to TRBJ1-5, so the J assignment may be wrong. The CDR3 consists of 14 residues. CDR1 is MNHNY, CDR2 SVGAGI, per germline (reference sequence). CDR3 sequence reads: CASSSRPHTDTQHF. DNA of the CDR3: TGTGCTAGCAGTTCTAGACCACACACAGATACGCAGCATTTT.

In this sample, this clonotype turned up once. A much larger clonotype is one base distant, so this may be a read error. The J gene is TRBJ1-1, the V gene TRBV5-1; 9 nucleotides agree with TRBD1. This CDR3 is 15 amino acids long. Germline V gene sequence: CDR1 SGHRS, CDR2 YFSETQ. CDR3 in amino acids: CASSGDRASYTEASF. CDR3 DNA: TGCGCCAGCAGCGGGGACAGGGCGAGTTACACTGAAGCTTCCTTT.

Comments on this clonotype: One junction end disagrees with the germline gene, perhaps due to a read error. The J gene is TRBJ2-7, the V gene TRBV11-2; 8 nucleotides agree with TRBD2. Germline CDR1 SGHAT, CDR2 FQNNGV. This CDR3 region has 15 residues. The CDR3 DNA reads TGTGCCAGCGGCCCCTCGGCGGGGGGCTCCTACGATCAGTACTTC. It codes for CASGPSAGGSYDQYF.

This clonotype was found a few times. One end of the junction is discordant with germline, which a read error may explain. The chain uses TRBV28 and TRBJ2-1; 10 bases match TRBD2. In germline, CDR1 is MDHEN, CDR2 SYDVKM. The CDR3 sequence is 15 residues long. CDR3 nucleotide sequence: TGTGCCAGTAGTTCGGAGCGGGAGGGCCGGTATGAGCAGTTCTTC. It translates to CASSSEREGRYEQFF.

Points on this clonotype: A much larger clonotype is one base distant, so this may be a read error. The chain combines TRBV29-1 with TRBJ1-3; 7 bases align to TRBD1. Germline CDR1 SQVTM, CDR2 ANQGSEA. There are 13 residues in the CDR3. CDR3: CSAQGQAGSTIYF. CDR3 DNA sequence: TGCAGCGCCCAAGGACAGGCTGGAAGCACCATATATTTT.

The chain links TRBV20-1 to TRBJ1-4; tentative D call: TRBD1 (6 bases). CDR3 length: 15 residues. The V end lost 5 bases, the J end lost 0 bases, and 13 bases lay between the germline ends. In germline, CDR1 is DFQATT, CDR2 SNEGSKA (reference sequence). CDR3 protein: CSAPDRRATNEKLFF. DNA of the CDR3: TGCAGTGCTCCTGACAGGCGTGCAACTAATGAAAAACTGTTTTTT.

As for this clonotype: A much larger clone is a single base away; this may be a read error. The gene calls are TRBV29-1 and TRBJ1-3; TRBD1 is a possible D gene (6 bases). Trimming removed 8 bases from V and 8 bases from J, with 16 bases in between. The CDR3 is made up of 12 amino acids. Germline V gene data show CDR1 as SQVTM and CDR2 as ANQGSEA. CDR3 sequence (DNA): TGCAGCCATACCCCTGAGGGGGACACCATATATTTT. It codes for CSHTPEGDTIYF.

This clonotype was detected ten times or more. The chain has TRBV10-3 and TRBJ2-7; perhaps TRBD1 as D (5 bases). V was pared by 2 bases and J by 2 bases, with 10 bases between. CDR1 is ENHRY, CDR2 SYGVKD, per germline. The CDR3 runs 14 residues. As DNA, the CDR3 is TGTGCCATCAGTGAGGGCAGGGAACCCTACGAGCAGTACTTC. It yields the protein CAISEGREPYEQYF.